This TCR beta chain came from a study of Ad26.COV2.S vaccination and SARS-CoV-2 variants. Study summary: Vaccine-arm donor from the placebo-controlled COV1001 Ad26.COV2.S trial. Study-level findings and limits: After vaccination, substantial breadth of spike-specific CD8+ and CD4+ responses was reported. Spike-specific TCR breadth ran higher among vaccine recipients than placebo recipients.

Stated treatment: 15 to 20 received Ad26.COV2.S at low or high dose, single or two shots; 5 received placebo; per-sample allocation not given. Sampling was done on day 63 after the first vaccine or placebo injection. Recruitment in Boston yielded a donor of adult age, 18-55 years. In germline, CDR1 is GTSNPN, CDR2 SVGIG (reference sequence). Trimming cost V 8 bases and J 13 bases, with 20 bases left between them. CDR3 length: 11 residues. Sequencing used immunoSEQ multiplex PCR; TCRdb keeps in-frame clones, though not all of them. This table has hundreds of thousands of clones, more than 70% appearing once. Points on this clone: Its target is not known.

This clonotype originated in a person between 18 and 60 years old who received the Ad26.COV2.S COVID-19 vaccine or a placebo. The V call is TRBV30, the J call TRBJ1-2; D possibly corresponds to TRBD1 (6 bases). Sequenced here: peripheral blood, sampled in a trial of Ad26.COV2.S vaccine versus placebo. For the CDR3, the DNA is TGTGCCGTAAGGACAGTCAATGATGGCACCTTC. This encodes CAVRTVNDGTF.